The 5 T cell receptor beta chains presented below share a single source sample, sequenced in a study of blood T cell repertoires in COVID-19. Only in-frame clones appear in the TCRdb table, and some are missing; sequencing was by immunoSEQ multiplex PCR. The profile covers about 300,000 clones, with just over 85% appearing a single time and over 9.5% taken by the ten largest. The material sequenced was PBMCs or T cells enriched from blood (not recorded which). Every receptor here comes from a young woman who had recovered from COVID-19.

The CDR3 protein is CASRTQTGTYGYTF. In DNA form, the CDR3 reads TGTGCCAGCAGGACTCAGACAGGGACCTATGGCTACACCTTC. This rearrangement joins TRBV6-5 to TRBJ1-2; 7 bases line up with TRBD1. The CDR3 is 14 residues long. Germline V lookup: CDR1 MNHEY, CDR2 SVGAGI. J gave up 4 bases and V 6 bases, and 8 bases lay outside the gene matches.

CDR3 DNA: TGTCCTGGGAGCGCACGTCTAAAGGGGGATTACAATCAGCCCCAGCATTTT. Protein product: CPGSARLKGDYNQPQHF. The V gene is TRBV22-1, the J gene TRBJ1-5; the table's D call TRBD1 went unverified against the DNA. TRBV22-1 is a recognized pseudogene. The CDR3 runs 17 residues.

This rearrangement joins TRBV5-1 to TRBJ2-3; D perhaps matches TRBD1 (5 bases). Trimming took off 5 bases at V and 2 bases at J, with 18 bases between the two ends. The CDR3 consists of 16 residues. In germline, CDR1 is SGHRS, CDR2 YFSETQ. CDR3: CASSPNGGASTDTQYF. CDR3 nucleotide sequence: TGCGCCAGCAGTCCTAATGGTGGGGCCTCCACAGATACGCAGTATTTT.

The chain uses TRBV7-9 and TRBJ1-4, with 10 bases matching TRBD1. After removal of 5 bases from V and 5 bases from J, the junction contained 5 bases not matched to a gene. The CDR3 covers 15 residues. Per the germline V gene, CDR1 is SEHNR and CDR2 is FQNEAQ (reference sequence). This chain's CDR3 is CASSRQGAVNEKLFF. For the CDR3, the DNA is TGTGCCAGCAGCAGACAGGGGGCGGTGAATGAAAAACTGTTTTTT.

This rearrangement joins TRBV5-1 to TRBJ2-3, with TRBD1 as a possible D gene (7 bases). Germline loops: CDR1 SGHRS, CDR2 YFSETQ. The CDR3 contains 15 residues. Trimming removed 5 bases from V and 2 bases from J, with 15 bases in between. The CDR3 DNA is TGCGCCAGCAGGGCTGGACAGGACTACACAGATACGCAGTATTTT. It specifies CASRAGQDYTDTQYF.